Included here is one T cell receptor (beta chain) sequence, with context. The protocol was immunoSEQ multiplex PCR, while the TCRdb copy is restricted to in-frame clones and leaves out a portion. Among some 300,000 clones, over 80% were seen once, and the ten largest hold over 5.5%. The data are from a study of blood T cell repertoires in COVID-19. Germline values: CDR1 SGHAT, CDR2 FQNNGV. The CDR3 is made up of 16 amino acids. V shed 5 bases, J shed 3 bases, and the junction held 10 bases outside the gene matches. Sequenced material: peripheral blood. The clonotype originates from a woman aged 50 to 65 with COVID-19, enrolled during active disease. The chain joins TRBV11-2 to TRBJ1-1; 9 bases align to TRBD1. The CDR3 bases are TGTGCCAGCAGCCCGCGGGACAGGGCACGGTACACTGAAGCTTTCTTT. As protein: CASSPRDRARYTEAFF.